The 19 T cell receptor beta chains below come from one sample, sequenced in a study of blood T cell repertoires in COVID-19. This table comes from immunoSEQ multiplex PCR, and its TCRdb copy is limited to in-frame clones, with some not included. The data contain more than 150,000 clones, around 85% of them seen just once; the ten biggest clones take up about 2%. Sequenced material: peripheral blood. The receptors stem from an older man with active or convalescent COVID-19.

CDR3 sequence (DNA): TGTGCCAGCAGCTTAGAGGTGACAGTGAACACTGAAGCTTTCTTT. The encoded protein is CASSLEVTVNTEAFF. This chain links TRBV7-2 with TRBJ1-1, with TRBD1 as a possible D gene (5 bases). Germline V gives CDR1 SGHTA, CDR2 FQGNSA. The CDR3 length is 15 residues. Trimming took 1 base from V and 0 from J, leaving 9 bases between them. The full variable domain, its missing parts supplied by reference TRBV7-2 and TRBJ1-1, is GAGVSQSPSNKVTEKGKDVELRCDPISGHTALYWYRQSLGQGLEFLIYFQGNSAPDKSGLPSDRFSAERTGGSVSTLTIQRTQQEDSAVYLCASSLEVTVNTEAFFGQGTRLTVV.

The CDR3 region has the DNA TGTGCCAGCAGCCACATTGGGGAGGGTACCTACGAGCAGTACTTC. Encoded protein: CASSHIGEGTYEQYF. This chain joins TRBV7-2 and TRBJ2-7; 7 bases are shared with TRBD2. Germline V gene lookup returns CDR1 SGHTA and CDR2 FQGNSA. With V trimmed by 5 bases and J by 2 bases, 9 bases remained unmatched. The CDR3 runs 15 residues.

This clone occurred once. The chain has TRBV30 and TRBJ1-2; D is unclear. V dropped 4 bases and J dropped 1 base, with 13 bases sitting between them. The CDR3 runs 14 residues. Germline-derived CDR1 and CDR2 are GTSNPN and SVGIG (reference sequence). CDR3 region: CAWNSLLNNYGYTF. CDR3 in DNA: TGTGCCTGGAACTCATTACTAAATAACTATGGCTACACCTTC. Variable domain in full (rest from reference TRBV30 and TRBJ1-2): SQTIHQWPATLVQPVGSPLSLECTVEGTSNPNLYWYRQAAGRGLQLLFYSVGIGQISSEVPQNLSASRPQDRQFILSSKKLLLSDSGFYLCAWNSLLNNYGYTFGSGTRLTVV.

The CDR3 coding sequence is TGTGCCAGCAGCTTAGTAGGAGGAGCAGGGGGTTCACCCCTCCACTTT. This translates into CASSLVGGAGGSPLHF. This sequence joins TRBV7-8 and TRBJ1-6, with 7 bases fitting TRBD1. CDR3 length: 16 amino acids. Germline-derived CDR1 and CDR2 are SGHVS and FQNEAQ. After removal of 1 base from V and 9 bases from J, the junction contained 9 bases not matched to a gene.

The chain combines TRBV19 with TRBJ2-4, with 9 positions matching TRBD1. V shed 3 bases and J 2 bases; nucleotides not matched to a gene: 2. CDR3 length: 15 residues. Germline V gives CDR1 LNHDA, CDR2 SQIVND (reference sequence). For the CDR3, the DNA is TGTGCCAGTAGTATGACAGGGGGAACCAAAAACATTCAGTACTTC. Its translation is CASSMTGGTKNIQYF.

The chain has TRBV6-1 and TRBJ1-6, with D possibly matching TRBD1 (5 bases). This CDR3 region has 14 residues. With 3 bases removed from V and 7 bases from J, the gap between germline ends came to 10 bases. The germline CDR1 and CDR2 sequences are MNHNS and SASEGT. Here the CDR3 reads CASSETVGNSPLHF. The CDR3 DNA follows: TGTGCCAGCAGTGAGACAGTCGGAAATTCACCCCTCCACTTT.

The J gene is TRBJ2-4, the V gene TRBV28, with D possibly matching TRBD1 (6 bases). Germline-derived CDR1 and CDR2 are MDHEN and SYDVKM. V lost 5 bases and J lost 0, with 14 bases in between. There are 16 residues in the CDR3. DNA for the CDR3: TGTGCCAGCAGTAAACAGGGAACAATAGCCAAAAACATTCAGTACTTC. Its protein is CASSKQGTIAKNIQYF.

The V and J genes are TRBV21-1 and TRBJ2-1; the DNA was not compared with TRBD2, the D call given in the table. TRBV21-1 is an annotated pseudogene. This CDR3 region has 17 residues. The CDR3 DNA sequence: TGTGCCAGCAGCGGACTGATGGGTTTTTGCACTTCCAATGAGCAGTTCTTC. Protein sequence: CASSGLMGFCTSNEQFF.

This clone was recorded once. V and J are TRBV23-1 and TRBJ1-4; no clear D gene. TRBV23-1 is sorted into the ORF group, with uncertain function. The CDR3 length is 21 residues. Trimming took off 2 bases at V and 5 bases at J, with 30 bases between the two ends. CDR3 sequence: CASSQPGLFHGDVWGNEKLFF. In nucleotides, the CDR3 is TGCGCCAGCAGTCAACCCGGACTCTTTCACGGGGATGTTTGGGGAAATGAAAAACTGTTTTTT.

This rearrangement joins TRBV6-1 to TRBJ2-3, with a weak D call TRBD2 (6 bases). The CDR3 consists of 16 residues. V lost 4 bases to trimming and J lost 1 base, with 15 bases between them. The germline V gene has CDR1 MNHNS and CDR2 SASEGT. The CDR3: CASSGDRGTRTDTQYF. The CDR3 DNA reads as TGTGCCAGCAGTGGCGATCGGGGGACCCGCACAGATACGCAGTATTTT.

The genes are TRBV19 and TRBJ2-7, with a possible D match to TRBD1 (5 bases). The length of the CDR3 is 13 residues. V gave up 3 bases and J gave up 7 bases, with 13 bases separating them. Germline V gene data show CDR1 as LNHDA and CDR2 as SQIVND (reference sequence). The CDR3 region is CASSIQGTGEQYF. The CDR3 DNA follows: TGTGCCAGTAGTATCCAGGGTACTGGGGAGCAGTACTTC.

The rearrangement links TRBV5-1 to TRBJ2-5; weak D call: TRBD2 (6 bases). CDR1 is SGHRS, CDR2 YFSETQ, per germline. Trimming took 4 bases from V and 0 from J, leaving 16 bases between them. This CDR3 is built from 16 residues. CDR3 DNA sequence: TGCGCCAGCAGCCCGGAGGGCAGTATACACCAAGAGACCCAGTACTTC. It codes for CASSPEGSIHQETQYF.

This clone occurred once. CDR3 sequence (DNA): TGTGCCAGCAGCTCACTCCAGGGGGCGCGAAACGAGCAGTACTTC. Its protein product is CASSSLQGARNEQYF. The rearrangement uses TRBV7-9 and TRBJ2-7; 8 positions agree with TRBD1. V was pared by 4 bases and J by 5 bases, with 10 bases of the junction left unmatched. Germline-derived CDR1 and CDR2 are SEHNR and FQNEAQ (reference sequence). The CDR3 runs 15 residues.

The rearrangement joins TRBV24-1 to TRBJ2-3; D possibly corresponds to TRBD1 (6 bases). Trimming cost V 4 bases and J 0 bases, with 10 bases left between them. The germline CDR1 and CDR2 sequences are KGHDR and SFDVKD. There are 15 residues in the CDR3. In DNA, the CDR3 is TGTGCCACCAGTGACATGGACAGAAGCACAGATACGCAGTATTTT. Protein product: CATSDMDRSTDTQYF.

The V call is TRBV19, the J call TRBJ2-5; D uncertain. Germline V lookup: CDR1 LNHDA, CDR2 SQIVND (reference sequence). V was clipped by 3 bases and J by 1 base, with 15 bases between them. The CDR3 runs to 16 residues. DNA for the CDR3: TGTGCCAGTAGTATCCTGACGGCGGTAGGCCAAGAGACCCAGTACTTC. Translation: CASSILTAVGQETQYF.

CDR3 amino acids: CASSEALAGTLGTDTQYF. In DNA form, the CDR3 reads TGTGCCAGCAGTGAAGCTTTAGCGGGAACCCTCGGCACAGATACGCAGTATTTT. The chain combines TRBV6-1 with TRBJ2-3; 8 bases agree with TRBD2. Germline lookup yields CDR1 MNHNS and CDR2 SASEGT. This CDR3 is 18 amino acids long. J was trimmed by 1 base and V by 0 bases; bases with no gene match: 9.

The V call is TRBV7-9, the J call TRBJ1-1, with TRBD1 matching 7 bases. With V trimmed by 5 bases and J by 7 bases, 7 bases remained unmatched. The germline V gene has CDR1 SEHNR and CDR2 FQNEAQ (reference sequence). CDR3 length: 13 residues. The CDR3 nucleotides are TGTGCCAGCAGCGACAGGGTTCGACATGAAGCTTTCTTT. Encoded protein: CASSDRVRHEAFF.

The chain couples TRBV5-8 to TRBJ1-2, with 12 bases fitting TRBD1. The CDR3 spans 16 residues. The trim removed 4 bases at V and 8 bases at J, leaving 12 bases unmatched. Germline V gene data show CDR1 as SGHTS and CDR2 as YDEGEE. The CDR3 DNA reads as TGTGCCAGCAGCCAGATCAGTCGGGACAGGGGGCGCGGCTACACCTTC. Translating gives CASSQISRDRGRGYTF. Full variable domain (outside the CDR3, taken from reference TRBV5-8 and TRBJ1-2): EAGVTQSPTHLIKTRGQQATLRCSPISGHTSVYWYQQALGLGLQFLLWYDEGEERNRGNFPPRFSGRQFPNYSSELNVNALELEDSALYLCASSQISRDRGRGYTFGSGTRLTVV.

The V gene is TRBV6-6, the J gene TRBJ1-2, with TRBD1 identical over 9 bases. The V gene end was trimmed by 5 bases and the J gene end by 5 bases; junction bases not matched to a gene: 3. This CDR3 region has 13 residues. Germline values: CDR1 MNHNY, CDR2 SVGAGI (reference sequence). DNA of the CDR3: TGTGCCAGCAGTCCCGGGACAGGGTATGGCTACACCTTC. It is translated as CASSPGTGYGYTF.